This TCR beta chain stems from a study of CD8 T cells in ankylosing spondylitis. Study-wide results and caveats: A motif in TCR beta, a set of about eight highly homologous variants, appeared characteristic of ankylosing spondylitis blood.

CDR3 size: 16 residues. The V gene end was trimmed by 2 bases and the J gene end by 7 bases; junction bases not matched to a gene: 11. CDR1 is WNHNN and CDR2 is SYGVQD in the germline V gene (reference sequence). In regard to this clonotype: The antigen is not known.

From the 5' RACE reads, TCRdb called clonotypes with MiXCR, one entry per CDR3 protein. The data show approximately 340,000 distinct CDR3 sequences, under 15% seen once. The chain couples TRBV10-1 to TRBJ2-7; 10 bases line up with TRBD2. The sequenced material came from blood, either unsorted or a sorted T cell fraction (not recorded which). The clonotype was recovered from a male donor with ankylosing spondylitis or in good health (not recorded which). The CDR3 DNA reads as TGCGCCAGCAGTGAGGAACGAGCGGGAGGGCCTGGGGAGCAGTACTTC. It translates to CASSEERAGGPGEQYF.